This T cell receptor beta chain is from a study of blood T cell repertoires in COVID-19. This clone was detected only a few times. Clones were read by immunoSEQ multiplex PCR, and TCRdb kept only the in-frame ones, dropping some. In the table there are fewer than 300,000 clones, around 86% of which are singletons. Sequencing was carried out using peripheral blood. This TCR was recovered from a man aged 50-59 years with COVID-19, enrolled during active disease.

The CDR3 sequence is CASSAARTGGYRNQPQHF. CDR3 DNA: TGTGCCAGTAGTGCCGCCAGGACAGGGGGCTATCGCAATCAGCCCCAGCATTTT. The chain employs TRBV19 and TRBJ1-5, with 11 nucleotides matching TRBD1. The V and J ends lost 5 bases and 2 bases, in that order; junction bases with no gene match: 11. The CDR3 totals 18 residues. CDR1 is LNHDA, CDR2 SQIVND, per germline (reference sequence).